The T cell receptor beta chain described here comes from a study of T cells in Graves' hyperthyroidism and ophthalmopathy. Study-level results: The model identified upcoming ophthalmopathy a median approximately six months ahead of onset.

This clonotype was observed a handful of times. Its antigen is unknown. TCR beta CDR3 regions were amplified from RNA. HTBI primers were employed in a first-round RT-PCR of the TCR CDR3. MiXCR, applied by TCRdb to the multiplex PCR reads, yields one record per CDR3 protein. This sample carries 450,000 to 700,000 distinct CDR3 sequences, 46% of them seen once, and the ten largest clones take 19%. CDR1 and CDR2 from the germline V gene are SNHLY and FYNNEI. The V gene end was trimmed by 0 bases and the J gene end by 8 bases; junction bases not matched to a gene: 4. The CDR3 covers 15 residues. This clonotype originated in an adult woman with Graves' disease, either hyperthyroidism or ophthalmopathy (not recorded which). This chain uses TRBV2 with TRBJ1-4, with 9 bases that match TRBD1. Sequencing was performed on peripheral blood or thyroid tissue (not recorded which). CDR3 amino acids: CASSEAGQGGEKLFF. In DNA form, the CDR3 reads TGTGCCAGCAGTGAAGCGGGACAGGGAGGGGAAAAACTGTTTTTT.